Below are 18 T cell receptor beta chains sequenced from a single sample in a study of OX40 agonist ivuxolimab in advanced cancers. Data came from immunoSEQ multiplex PCR; TCRdb stores just in-frame clones and leaves some out. The repertoire holds some 50,000 clones, about 88% seen once, with around 11% in the top ten. Sequences were derived from CD4+ or CD8+ T cells sorted from blood, sampled in a trial of the OX40 agonist ivuxolimab. The receptor source for this set is an adult with an advanced solid tumor such as melanoma, head and neck, liver or kidney cancer.

The chain couples TRBV9 to TRBJ2-2; 7 nucleotides agree with TRBD1. Looked up from germline, CDR1 is SGDLS and CDR2 is YYNGEE. The J segment lost 0 bases and the V segment lost 9 bases, leaving 2 bases of the junction unmatched. The CDR3 is made up of 13 amino acids. The chain's CDR3 is CATGTANTGELFF. CDR3 bases: TGTGCCACAGGGACAGCGAACACCGGGGAGCTGTTTTTT.

V and J are TRBV14 and TRBJ2-1; a weak D match, TRBD2 (6 bases). Trimming pared 0 bases from V and 7 bases from J, leaving 13 bases between. CDR3 length: 15 residues. Germline CDR1 reads SGHDN; CDR2 reads FVKESK. The CDR3 spells CASSQDEAGRNEQFF. The DNA for the CDR3 is TGTGCCAGCAGCCAAGATGAGGCAGGGAGGAATGAGCAGTTCTTC.

V and J are TRBV19 and TRBJ2-7; 8 nucleotides line up with TRBD1. V gave up 5 bases and J gave up 3 bases; unmatched junction bases: 9. The CDR3 covers 15 residues. Germline V CDR1 and CDR2: LNHDA, SQIVND (reference sequence). CDR3 sequence reads: CASSSGTGTYYEQYF. The CDR3 region has the DNA TGTGCCAGTAGTTCAGGGACAGGAACTTACTACGAGCAGTACTTC.

The chain couples TRBV5-6 to TRBJ1-5; a possible D gene is TRBD1 (5 bases). Trimming shortened V by 3 bases and J by 4 bases, and 17 bases separated the two germline ends. Germline V lookup: CDR1 SGHDT, CDR2 YYEEEE. CDR3 length equals 16 residues. CDR3 amino acids: CASSSTMDNGNQPQHF. CDR3 nucleotides: TGTGCCAGCAGCTCTACAATGGACAATGGGAATCAGCCCCAGCATTTT.

J is TRBJ1-2 and V is TRBV13; D unresolved. The V gene lost 0 bases and the J gene lost 4 bases, with 9 bases spanning the gap. Germline V gene lookup returns CDR1 PRHDT and CDR2 FYEKMQ (reference sequence). The CDR3 loop spans 14 amino acids. In DNA form, the CDR3 reads TGTGCCAGCAGCTTAGGGGGATTCACCTATGGCTACACCTTC. Amino acid sequence: CASSLGGFTYGYTF.

The J gene is TRBJ1-1, the V gene TRBV4-1, with TRBD1 matching over 8 bases. Germline CDR1 reads MGHRA; CDR2 reads YSYEKL. The V gene end was trimmed by 0 bases and the J gene end by 7 bases; junction bases not matched to a gene: 4. This CDR3 region has 14 residues. CDR3 nucleotide sequence: TGCGCCAGCAGCCAAGAGTCCGGGACAGGTGAAGCTTTCTTT. Protein product: CASSQESGTGEAFF.

The CDR3 DNA sequence: TGCGCCAGCAGCCAAGAGGGACAGGGAACCTACAATGAGCAGTTCTTC. Translating it yields CASSQEGQGTYNEQFF. The chain recombines TRBV4-3 with TRBJ2-1, with 9 bases fitting TRBD1. The CDR3 totals 16 residues. The V gene end was trimmed by 0 bases and the J gene end by 2 bases; junction bases not matched to a gene: 2. Germline CDR1 LGHNA, CDR2 YSLEER.

V usage is TRBV5-6 and J usage is TRBJ2-7, with D possibly being TRBD1 (7 bases). V shed 1 base and J shed 4 bases, with 18 bases lying between them. The length of the CDR3 is 16 residues. Germline CDR1 SGHDT, CDR2 YYEEEE. The CDR3 reads CASSLRRGPTYYEQYF. CDR3 bases: TGTGCCAGCAGCTTGAGGAGGGGGCCGACCTATTACGAGCAGTACTTC.

The J gene is TRBJ1-5, the V gene TRBV6-1; no definite D call. CDR3 length equals 14 residues. Germline V CDR1 and CDR2: MNHNS, SASEGT. V lost 0 bases and J lost 9, with 12 bases in between. CDR3 DNA: TGTGCCAGCAGTGAAGCATTGGACTCGGGGCCCCAGCATTTT. It translates to CASSEALDSGPQHF.

This clone was detected once. V usage is TRBV5-6 and J usage is TRBJ2-7; D is undetermined. This CDR3 comprises 14 residues. Germline assignment: CDR1 SGHDT and CDR2 YYEEEE. V shed 0 bases and J shed 2 bases, with 9 bases lying between them. CDR3 amino acids: CASSLVAKAYEQYF. The CDR3 DNA reads as TGTGCCAGCAGCTTGGTGGCCAAAGCCTACGAGCAGTACTTC.

The chain recombines TRBV7-9 with TRBJ1-2; D perhaps matches TRBD1 (6 bases). There are 16 residues in the CDR3. Germline V gene lookup returns CDR1 SEHNR and CDR2 FQNEAQ (reference sequence). V lost 6 bases and J lost 4, with 21 bases in between. CDR3 protein: CASRNEFRGLSYGYTF. In DNA form, the CDR3 reads TGTGCCAGCAGGAACGAGTTCAGGGGATTGAGCTATGGCTACACCTTC. Complete variable domain (other parts from reference TRBV7-9 and TRBJ1-2): DTGVSQNPRHKITKRGQNVTFRCDPISEHNRLYWYRQTLGQGPEFLTYFQNEAQLEKSRLLSDRFSAERPKGSFSTLEIQRTEQGDSAMYLCASRNEFRGLSYGYTFGSGTRLTVV.

The rearrangement joins TRBV2 to TRBJ2-2; unclear D gene. Germline CDR1 reads SNHLY; CDR2 reads FYNNEI. This CDR3 has 12 amino acids. V shed 6 bases and J shed 1 base, with 3 bases lying between them. In DNA form, the CDR3 reads TGTGCCAGCAGGGAGAACACCGGGGAGCTGTTTTTT. Translation gives CASRENTGELFF.

This chain links TRBV6-6 with TRBJ2-7; D uncertain. The ends were cut back, 4 bases at V and 3 bases at J, with 10 bases in the middle. Germline CDR1 MNHNY, CDR2 SVGAGI (reference sequence). This CDR3 is built from 13 residues. CDR3 bases: TGTGCCAGCAGTTCTAAGAGCATCTACGAGCAGTACTTC. Its protein product is CASSSKSIYEQYF.

Comments on this clone: The CDR3 carries no conserved terminal phenylalanine or tryptophan, so it likely arises from a read error. The chain has TRBV6-1 and TRBJ1-1; D is perhaps TRBD1 (6 bases). The CDR3 contains 14 residues. The germline V and J ends were trimmed by 8 bases and 0 bases, with 13 bases remaining between them. CDR1 and CDR2 from the germline V gene are MNHNS and SASEGT. The CDR3 nucleotides read TGTGCCAGCGGAGGGGACAATGTGAACACTGAAGCTTTCCTT. Its protein product is CASGGDNVNTEAFL.

The J gene is TRBJ1-2, the V gene TRBV11-2; the match to TRBD1 covers 7 bases. Germline-derived CDR1 and CDR2 are SGHAT and FQNNGV. The CDR3 runs 14 residues. J gave up 7 bases and V 1 base, and 6 bases lay outside the gene matches. CDR3 sequence (DNA): TGTGCCAGCAGCTTAGCAGGGGGGGTGGCTGGCTACACCTTC. Amino acid sequence: CASSLAGGVAGYTF.

CDR3 DNA: TGTGCCAGTAGTTTTCGACCTCTGAACACTGAAGCTTTCTTT. It encodes CASSFRPLNTEAFF. The rearrangement links TRBV19 to TRBJ1-1, with D unclear. The V end was cut by 5 bases, the J end by 0 bases, with 10 bases between. The CDR3 contains 14 residues. The germline V gene encodes CDR1 LNHDA and CDR2 SQIVND (reference sequence).

V usage is TRBV19 and J usage is TRBJ2-3; D remains unclear. The germline gives CDR1 LNHDA, CDR2 SQIVND (reference sequence). The CDR3 runs 15 residues. Deletions cut 4 bases from V and 0 bases from J, with 11 bases between. CDR3 in DNA: TGTGCCAGTAGTAGGGATTTCCGGAGCACAGATACGCAGTATTTT. Encoded protein: CASSRDFRSTDTQYF.

This rearrangement joins TRBV9 to TRBJ1-4, with 11 bases matching TRBD1. The CDR3 consists of 16 residues. Germline V gene lookup returns CDR1 SGDLS and CDR2 YYNGEE. The junction had 8 bases not matched to a gene; V was cut back by 3 bases and J by 7 bases. The CDR3 sequence is CASSEHPGTGGEKLFF. The DNA for the CDR3 is TGTGCCAGCAGCGAGCACCCCGGGACAGGGGGTGAAAAACTGTTTTTT.